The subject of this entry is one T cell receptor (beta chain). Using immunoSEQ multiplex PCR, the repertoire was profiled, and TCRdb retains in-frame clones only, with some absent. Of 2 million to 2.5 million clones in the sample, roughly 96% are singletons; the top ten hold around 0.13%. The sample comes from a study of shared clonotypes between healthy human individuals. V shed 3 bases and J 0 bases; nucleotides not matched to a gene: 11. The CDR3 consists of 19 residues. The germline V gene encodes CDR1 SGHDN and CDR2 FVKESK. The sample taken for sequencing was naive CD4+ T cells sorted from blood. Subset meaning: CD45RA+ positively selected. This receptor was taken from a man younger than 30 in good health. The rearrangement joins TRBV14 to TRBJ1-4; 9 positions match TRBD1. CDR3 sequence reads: CASSHRTGAKSSTNEKLFF. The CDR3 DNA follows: TGTGCCAGCAGCCACCGGACAGGGGCTAAGAGTTCAACTAATGAAAAACTGTTTTTT.